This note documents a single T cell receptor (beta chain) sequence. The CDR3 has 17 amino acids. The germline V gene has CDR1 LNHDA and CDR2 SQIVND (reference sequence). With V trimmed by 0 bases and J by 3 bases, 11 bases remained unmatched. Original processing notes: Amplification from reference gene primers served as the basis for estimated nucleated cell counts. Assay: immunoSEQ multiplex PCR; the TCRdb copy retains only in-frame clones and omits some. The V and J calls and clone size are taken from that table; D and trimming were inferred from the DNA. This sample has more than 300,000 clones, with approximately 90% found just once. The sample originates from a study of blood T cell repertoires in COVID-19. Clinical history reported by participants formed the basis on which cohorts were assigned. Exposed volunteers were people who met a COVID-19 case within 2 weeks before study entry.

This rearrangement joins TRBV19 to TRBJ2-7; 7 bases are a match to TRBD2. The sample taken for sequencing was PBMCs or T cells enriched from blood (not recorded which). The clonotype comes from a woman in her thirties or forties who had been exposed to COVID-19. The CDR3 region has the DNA TGTGCCAGTAGTATAGATCAAGGCGGGAGCTCCGGCTACGAGCAGTACTTC. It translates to CASSIDQGGSSGYEQYF.